The clone carrying this T cell receptor beta chain appeared many times. Antigen: not known. The data stem from a study of T cells in Graves' hyperthyroidism and ophthalmopathy. As for the study in general: Any treatment followed the collection of peripheral blood at initial diagnosis.

Amplification targeted TCR beta CDR3 regions from RNA transcripts. A first-round RT-PCR of the TCR CDR3 used the HTBI primer set. TCRdb processed the multiplex PCR reads anew with MiXCR; each CDR3 protein has one entry. The sample gives 280,000 or so distinct CDR3 sequences, around 15% of which show up once; around 30% is in the top ten. CDR3 length equals 17 residues. Germline loops: CDR1 SGHAT, CDR2 FQNNGV. Deletions cut 3 bases from V and 1 base from J, with 18 bases between. Overall study results and limits: Ophthalmopathy stood apart from stable hyperthyroidism in a 13 V-J model. Most expanded thyroid clonotypes above 0.001 also appeared in blood.

The sequence was collected from a woman aged 45-60 years with Graves' hyperthyroidism that later progressed to Graves' ophthalmopathy. The V gene is TRBV11-2, the J gene TRBJ1-1; D unclear. Sequenced material: blood. The DNA of the CDR3 is TGTGCCAGCAGCTTTCTTGGGTCCAACTTCGGGAACACTGAAGCTTTCTTT. Its translation is CASSFLGSNFGNTEAFF.